This T cell receptor (beta chain) originates from a study of HIV-infected patients and healthy controls. TCRdb re-called the 5' RACE reads with MiXCR, one entry per CDR3 protein. The sample includes tens of thousands of distinct CDR3 sequences, about 16% of them seen just once. The CDR3 runs 18 residues. Deletions cut 3 bases from V and 4 bases from J, with 22 bases between. Germline CDR1 LNHDA, CDR2 SQIVND (reference sequence). The sequence came from a human donor in good health. The sequenced sample consisted of CD4+ T cells from blood. V is TRBV19 and J is TRBJ1-5; no definite D call. For the CDR3, the DNA is TGTGCCAGTAGTATTCGGGGTCAGAACACCCCGGGTAATCAGCCCCAGCATTTT. Encoded protein: CASSIRGQNTPGNQPQHF.